This T cell receptor (beta chain) was identified in a study of circulating CD8 cells and anti-PD-1 response in melanoma. Study results and caveats: At M1, fewer than 7% of TRB clonotypes appeared in multiple subsets.

TCR libraries were prepared from approximately 15 ng of total RNA with the QIAseq Immune Repertoire TCR panel. TCRdb ran MiXCR on the reads and lists one entry per CDR3 protein. The sample shows roughly 250 distinct CDR3 sequences, approximately 10% of them seen only once. Live CD3+CD8+TCRalphabeta+ cells were sorted into four subsets by PD-1 and/or TIGIT. CDR1 and CDR2 (germline): MGHDK, SYGVNS. The length of the CDR3 is 16 residues. V was trimmed by 1 base and J by 1 base, leaving 13 bases between them. This clonotype is medium-sized by share. Its matching antigen is unknown. The sequenced sample was CD8+ T cells from PBMCs, obtained at baseline or after one month of anti-PD-1 therapy (not recorded which). The V gene is TRBV25-1, the J gene TRBJ2-5; possibly TRBD1 for D (6 bases). The TCR originated in a human donor with melanoma. The CDR3 protein is CASSEFTTGTQETQYF. The CDR3 DNA reads TGTGCCAGCAGTGAATTCACAACAGGGACCCAAGAGACCCAGTACTTC.